This TCR beta chain derives from a study of cytomegalovirus exposure and HLA in healthy donors (TCRdb year 2017). The study in broad terms: In an earlier analysis of about 560 of the donors, approximately 300 Gb of sequence data and 90 million to 130 million unique TCR beta sequences from some 170 million T cells were reported. In a later analysis, previously published TCR beta repertoires from hundreds of donors were re-analyzed and high-resolution HLA genotyping was added so that TCR occurrence patterns could be studied. The study aimed to test whether cataloging public T cell receptors could reveal signatures of past pathogen exposure. A separate validation cohort of some 130 different subjects was used in addition to the 666-subject first cohort. An earlier analysis of 500 to 750 of the donors applied high-throughput TCR beta sequencing to assess whether each TCR beta V gene segment acted as functional or pseudogenic. All discovery cohort repertoires had been generated on a single sequencing platform. Among about 390 genotyped donors of the cohort, an average of approximately 230,000 unique TCR beta nucleotide sequences were sequenced per donor, roughly a sixth of them non-productive. Using immunosequencing, the study profiled T cell repertoires from 666 subjects and related those repertoires to cytomegalovirus serostatus. Typing coverage differed by locus: A, B, C, DRB1 and DQB1 were typed in about 629-640 donors, DQA1 in 500 to 550, DPA1 in around 580, and DPB1 in roughly 450. Rather than using new phenotypic data, the later analysis identified candidate immune exposures from TCR beta sequences and from how often those sequences occurred across donors. Donor age, sex, ethnicity and CMV serostatus were compiled alongside the repertoire data. HLA typing included class I and class II loci at four-digit resolution. Among the approximately 430 genotyped donors, about 85% belonged to the genetic ancestry cluster associated with self-reported Caucasian donors. High-throughput TCR immunosequencing, statistical association of individual TCRs with disease status, and machine learning were combined to predict cytomegalovirus infection status. A later genetic analysis used genome-wide SNP genotypes for about 65% of the 666 donors, treating that subset as a discovery cohort. Roughly 300 gigabases of sequencing data and approximately 85 million unique TCR sequences were included in an early release covering 550 to 800 HLA-typed donors. Roughly 5 DR-DQ haplotypes were handled as single units for association and clustering, since linkage in the cohort was strong. What the authors observed across the whole study: Linkage disequilibrium might explain the correlated functional status among segregating V segments, but an unknown experimental factor could not be excluded. A further reported finding was that TCR beta sequences accurately predicted the HLA-A and HLA-B alleles for most subjects in the first cohort. In this cohort, only TCR beta chains were sequenced, and detectable features were limited by the absence of alpha or paired-chain data. Most TCR sequences were observed very rarely across donors, whereas some public TCRs were present in many individuals. A group of highly shared sequence variants was considered likely to be a technical artifact of the sequencing pipeline. The presence/absence analyses assumed that sequencing depth was roughly uniform across donors, and that assumption may not be true. Because HLA typing was unavailable for some donors at each locus, only the typed subset was used in association tests. Strong co-occurrence of HLA alleles, especially DR and DQ, made assigning TCR associations to individual alleles difficult. A later analysis associated approximately 17,000 TCR beta sequences with specific HLA alleles at a false discovery rate of 0.05. A total of about 150 TCR beta chains were listed by the study as associated with cytomegalovirus. According to a later analysis, TCR association rates differed among HLA loci, with DRB1 alleles showing the most associated TCRs and HLA-C alleles showing the fewest. CMV serostatus was the only immune exposure information available for the cohort. Several of the top co-occurrence clusters appeared to be linked to parvovirus B19, influenza, CMV and Epstein-Barr virus, according to a later analysis. According to a later analysis, most CMV-associated TCR beta chains appeared to be HLA-restricted, and the HLA associations seemed to be driven largely by CMV exposure. According to a later genetic analysis, donors in an Asian-associated ancestry cluster had fewer N-insertions in productive TCRs than the approximately 690-donor mean. Over 15 rarely observed V segments, including chromosome 9 orphons, were excluded from the earlier analysis of 550 to 700 of the donors because counts were too low. A later genetic analysis associated a missense DCLRE1C variant with V-gene and J-gene trimming of TCR beta chains, and an independent cohort replicated the association. The classifier was reported to diagnose cytomegalovirus status with high specificity and sensitivity in both the original cohort and the validation cohort. The authors suggested that the approach could potentially be extended to other disease states and immunological phenotypes. An earlier analysis of approximately 530 of the donors showed that most TCR beta V segments appeared in productive rearrangements either about 90% or about 30% of the time, which broadly matched IMGT annotations. Some IMGT-functional V segments, including TRBV6-2 and TRBV6-3, could not be distinguished by the 87-base-pair reads and were therefore excluded. Compared with equally common non-associated chains, HLA-associated TCR beta chains in a later analysis were more clonally expanded and had lower generation probabilities. Three of the identified cytomegalovirus-associated TCR beta chains were confirmed in vitro to be specific for cytomegalovirus antigens.

Library preparation was by the immunoSEQ multiplex PCR assay. For the multiplex PCR, a mixture combining 60 forward primers for TCR Vbeta segments and 13 reverse primers for TCR Jbeta segments was used. A multiplex PCR assay on genomic DNA amplified the CDR3 region of rearranged TCR beta genes. Amplified TCR beta libraries were sequenced as 87-base-pair reads on the Illumina HiSeq System. Concerning the study's data processing: In a later analysis, 70 million to 95 million unique TCR beta chains were counted across the roughly 610 repertoires, and roughly 10 million of these chains were shared by at least two donors. Raw reads were error-corrected and collapsed into unique sequences with a nearest-neighbor algorithm that merged closely related sequences to remove PCR and sequencing errors. Alignment of CDR3 sequences to IMGT reference sequences was used to assign V, D and J gene segments. For a sequence to be retained, at least a six-nucleotide match to both a V gene segment and a J gene segment was required. Rearrangements were called productive when the CDR3 lacked stop codons and stayed in frame with V and J; all others were non-productive. Following IMGT convention, CDR3 was defined as the stretch from the second conserved V-encoded cysteine up to the conserved J-encoded phenylalanine. Sequences without an unambiguous match to a single V gene segment were excluded from the earlier analysis of over 500 of the donors. In an earlier analysis of roughly 600 of the donors, a V segment was called functional when productive rearrangements were above 56.7%, and segregating when the standard deviation between donors exceeded 5%. To diagnose cytomegalovirus status from the catalog of TCR beta chain sequences, a statistical classification framework was built. V and J gene assignment, in a later analysis, came from comparing TCR nucleotide sequences with IMGT/GENE-DB human TR gene sequences. A later analysis assigned CDR3 sequences and most-parsimonious VDJ recombination scenarios with the TCRdist pipeline. In a later analysis, each TCR beta chain was defined by its CDR3 amino acid sequence together with its V-gene family, and reads without a unique V-gene family were excluded. A later analysis removed 592 highly shared, low-generation-probability nucleotide sequences to deal with suspected cross-contamination and a sequencing artifact. In a later analysis, a clonal expansion index was calculated for each public chain from normalized within-repertoire ranks of inferred template counts. Generation probabilities in a later analysis came from a VDJ recombination model fitted to out-of-frame rearrangements, and those results were checked against IGoR. A later analysis scored TCR-TCR, TCR-HLA and TCR-CMV co-occurrence with hypergeometric tests, applying a repertoire-size bias correction to TCR pairs. To estimate false discovery rates, a later analysis permuted the HLA or CMV assignments 20 times. In a later analysis, co-occurring TCRs were grouped using DBSCAN, with TCRdist sequence similarity added in when clustering inside HLA-allele-positive subsets. Repertoires with fewer than 30,000 or more than 120,000 public chains, plus five repertoires with anomalous nucleotide sharing, were excluded from co-occurrence clustering. TCRdb stores this immuneACCESS table with in-frame sequences only. Part of the clones is absent; in the studies checked, under half of the shortfall reflects unresolved V genes, and no reason is known for the rest. V and J calls and clone size come straight from that table; D and trimming were deduced from the DNA. The table of this sample itemizes 74,000 or so clones. The top ten clonotypes cover 1.4% to 1.5% of the sample.

The cohort consisted of 650 to 850 healthy bone marrow donors. At the time of sampling, all cohort members were nominally healthy, though unrecorded immune exposures were likely present. The donor tested CMV seronegative, placing the donor among the 350 to 400 seronegative members of the cohort. Each donor provided a peripheral blood sample, and peripheral blood mononuclear cells were used for TCR beta sequencing. The Qiagen DNeasy Blood Extraction Kit was used to extract genomic DNA from the blood cell samples. CDR1 and CDR2 are read off the germline V gene as LGHNA and YSLEER. Here V drops 0 bases and J drops 6 bases, and the junction holds 5 bases not matched to any gene. Inclusive of the bounding cysteine and phenylalanine, the CDR3 is 16 residues long. Only the CDR3 portion is preserved as DNA: 48 bases, with reading frame beginning at the first base. Turning to this clone: Its target antigen remains unknown.

This TCR derives from a woman in her fifties or sixties in good health and CMV-seronegative. Sequenced input: PBMCs. The sequence is built from TRBV4-3 and TRBJ2-3; TRBD2 agrees with 11 junctional bases. Read as DNA, the sequence is TGCGCCAGCAGCCAAGAATTTAGCGGGAGGGGTGATACGCAGTATTTT. It is translated as CASSQEFSGRGDTQYF.